The 29 T cell receptor beta chains in this list originate from one sample, sequenced in a study of shared T cell receptors in the human thymus. This table comes from immunoSEQ multiplex PCR, and its TCRdb copy is limited to in-frame clones, with some not included. Of about 660,000 clones listed, more than 75% were seen once; the top ten hold around 0.0099%. The data also belong to a second study, concerning human thymus T cells.

Sequencing was carried out using thymocytes. These receptors were taken from a boy younger than two with a congenital heart defect.

The chain carries TRBV11-3 and TRBJ2-5, with D perhaps TRBD2 (5 bases). The CDR3 is made up of 14 amino acids. CDR1 and CDR2 from the germline V gene are SGHNT and YENEEA. Trimming shortened V by 5 bases and J by 5 bases, and 15 bases separated the two germline ends. DNA of the CDR3: TGTGCCAGCAGCCTAGCCCCGGGCGGGGAGACCCAGTACTTC. It encodes CASSLAPGGETQYF.

The V gene is TRBV6-1, the J gene TRBJ2-1; no definite D call. The V gene's germline CDR1 is MNHNS and CDR2 SASEGT. V was trimmed by 4 bases and J by 2 bases, leaving 15 bases between them. The CDR3 runs 16 residues. The CDR3 DNA reads TGTGCCAGCAGTGGCCGCGGATCTGAGCCCTACAATGAGCAGTTCTTC. This encodes CASSGRGSEPYNEQFF.

The rearrangement links TRBV19 to TRBJ2-1, with 13 bases identical to TRBD2. The V gene end was trimmed by 5 bases and the J gene end by 12 bases; junction bases not matched to a gene: 10. The CDR3 length is 15 residues. The germline CDR1 and CDR2 sequences are LNHDA and SQIVND (reference sequence). CDR3 DNA: TGTGCCAGTAGTCCCGGACTAGCGGGAGTACAGGGGCAGTTCTTC. Protein sequence: CASSPGLAGVQGQFF.

The genes are TRBV10-3 and TRBJ2-2, with D unresolved. The CDR3 is made up of 13 amino acids. Germline V gives CDR1 ENHRY, CDR2 SYGVKD. The ends were cut back, 3 bases at V and 6 bases at J, with 8 bases in the middle. The CDR3 region has the DNA TGTGCCATCAGTGATCTAGGATCCGGGGAGCTGTTTTTT. Translated, it gives CAISDLGSGELFF.

The J gene is TRBJ2-1, the V gene TRBV4-1; 12 bases match TRBD2. Germline CDR1 is MGHRA and CDR2 is YSYEKL. The CDR3 runs to 18 residues. V shed 3 bases, J shed 10 bases, and the junction held 16 bases outside the gene matches. CDR3 sequence: CASSHRTLAGGPLGEQFF. The CDR3 DNA follows: TGCGCCAGCAGCCACCGGACTCTAGCGGGAGGGCCGTTGGGGGAGCAGTTCTTC.

CDR3: CASSPQYSGITYNEQFF. CDR3 DNA: TGCGCCAGCAGCCCCCAGTACAGCGGGATCACCTACAATGAGCAGTTCTTC. The chain recombines TRBV4-3 with TRBJ2-1, with 7 bases aligning to TRBD2. Germline V CDR1 and CDR2: LGHNA, YSLEER. This CDR3 has 17 residues. The J segment lost 2 bases and the V segment lost 4 bases, leaving 11 bases of the junction unmatched.

V and J are TRBV9 and TRBJ2-1, with 9 bases lining up with TRBD2. The CDR3 spans 14 residues. Germline V gives CDR1 SGDLS, CDR2 YYNGEE. V lost 0 bases and J lost 6; bases outside the gene matches: 1. CDR3 sequence reads: CASSVVLAGNEQFF. CDR3 DNA sequence: TGTGCCAGCAGCGTAGTACTAGCGGGCAATGAGCAGTTCTTC.

The CDR3 bases are TGTGCCAGCAGCTTTACGAACAGGGATTCCCCCCCTTACGAGCAGTACTTC. Protein product: CASSFTNRDSPPYEQYF. V gene TRBV4-2 combines with J gene TRBJ2-7; TRBD1 is a possible D gene (6 bases). V was shortened by 5 bases and J by 4 bases, with 24 bases between the two germline ends. Germline lookup yields CDR1 LGHNA and CDR2 YNFKEQ. There are 17 residues in the CDR3.

The CDR3 protein is CAWSIFGQGVLQAGGYTF. The CDR3 region has the DNA TGTGCCTGGAGCATCTTCGGACAGGGGGTGTTGCAAGCCGGTGGCTACACCTTC. V is TRBV30 and J is TRBJ1-2, with 10 bases aligning to TRBD1. Germline-derived CDR1 and CDR2 are GTSNPN and SVGIG (reference sequence). With 3 bases clipped from V and 7 bases from J, the junction kept 20 bases outside the gene matches. The CDR3 runs to 18 residues. The full variable domain, with the rest looked up from reference TRBV30 and TRBJ1-2, is SQTIHQWPATLVQPVGSPLSLECTVEGTSNPNLYWYRQAAGRGLQLLFYSVGIGQISSEVPQNLSASRPQDRQFILSSKKLLLSDSGFYLCAWSIFGQGVLQAGGYTFGSGTRLTVV.

The gene calls are TRBV14 and TRBJ2-5, with 12 positions matching TRBD2. The CDR3 is made up of 17 amino acids. Germline V gene sequence: CDR1 SGHDN, CDR2 FVKESK. The J segment lost 5 bases and the V segment lost 0 bases, leaving 7 bases of the junction unmatched. The CDR3 DNA is TGTGCCAGCAGCCAAGACCAGACTAGCGGGAGTCTTGAGACCCAGTACTTC. It specifies CASSQDQTSGSLETQYF. Together with reference TRBV14 and TRBJ2-5, the CDR3 gives the full variable domain: EAGVTQFPSHSVIEKGQTVTLRCDPISGHDNLYWYRRVMGKEIKFLLHFVKESKQDESGMPNNRFLAERTGGTYSTLKVQPAELEDSGVYFCASSQDQTSGSLETQYFGPGTRLLVL.

This sequence joins TRBV4-3 and TRBJ2-3; possibly TRBD2 for D (6 bases). The germline gives CDR1 LGHNA, CDR2 YSLEER. This CDR3 contains 17 residues. V was clipped by 0 bases and J by 4 bases, with 17 bases between them. CDR3 region: CASSQETRRAAADTQYF. The CDR3 DNA reads TGCGCCAGCAGCCAAGAGACACGGAGGGCCGCAGCAGATACGCAGTATTTT.

The genes are TRBV4-1 and TRBJ2-2, with TRBD2 identical over 10 bases. V shed 4 bases, J shed 3 bases, and the junction held 17 bases outside the gene matches. The CDR3 sequence is 20 residues long. The V gene's germline CDR1 is MGHRA and CDR2 YSYEKL. The CDR3, as DNA: TGCGCCAGCAGCCCCGGTATTGTGCTAGCGGGAGCATTTCACACCGGGGAGCTGTTTTTT. This translates into CASSPGIVLAGAFHTGELFF.

This chain connects TRBV12-5 to TRBJ2-1; D perhaps matches TRBD2 (5 bases). CDR3 length: 15 amino acids. Trimming cost V 6 bases and J 4 bases, with 16 bases left between them. Looked up from germline, CDR1 is LGHNT and CDR2 is FRNRAP. The DNA for the CDR3 is TGTGCTAGTGGGGGCTTGGGGAGTCGGTACAATGAGCAGTTCTTC. Its translation: CASGGLGSRYNEQFF. Together with reference TRBV12-5 and TRBJ2-1, the CDR3 gives the full variable domain: DARVTQTPRHKVTEMGQEVTMRCQPILGHNTVFWYRQTMMQGLELLAYFRNRAPLDDSGMPKDRFSAEMPDATLATLKIQPSEPRDSAVYFCASGGLGSRYNEQFFGPGTRLTVL.

The chain combines TRBV6-5 with TRBJ1-1; D unclear. The CDR3 runs to 13 residues. The germline V gene has CDR1 MNHEY and CDR2 SVGAGI. Trimming shortened V by 4 bases and J by 0 bases, and 6 bases separated the two germline ends. DNA of the CDR3: TGTGCCAGCAGTTTTGGGCTGAACACTGAAGCTTTCTTT. Translated, it gives CASSFGLNTEAFF.

This chain connects TRBV5-4 to TRBJ2-7, with 7 bases lining up with TRBD1. The V gene's germline CDR1 is SGHNT and CDR2 YYREEE (reference sequence). The trim removed 3 bases at V and 1 base at J, leaving 19 bases unmatched. The CDR3 covers 19 residues. The CDR3 protein is CASSSIERDRILDSYEQYF. The CDR3 coding sequence is TGTGCCAGCAGCTCAATCGAACGGGACAGAATTCTTGATTCCTACGAGCAGTACTTC.

The chain has TRBV9 and TRBJ2-3; the D gene is possibly TRBD2 (5 bases). Looked up from germline, CDR1 is SGDLS and CDR2 is YYNGEE. V lost 4 bases and J 6 bases, leaving 21 bases between the germline ends. This CDR3 comprises 16 residues. CDR3 sequence: CASSLRGDLFRDTQYF. The CDR3 DNA reads as TGTGCCAGCAGCTTACGGGGAGATCTATTCAGGGATACGCAGTATTTT.

The gene calls are TRBV4-3 and TRBJ2-1; D gene ambiguous. The germline V and J ends were trimmed by 4 bases and 9 bases, with 10 bases remaining between them. The germline V gene encodes CDR1 LGHNA and CDR2 YSLEER. The length of the CDR3 is 12 residues. In DNA form, the CDR3 reads TGCGCCAGCAGCCCACACCGTGGTGAGCAGTTCTTC. As protein: CASSPHRGEQFF.

This clone was recorded once. The rearrangement uses TRBV7-2 and TRBJ2-1, with 11 bases aligning to TRBD2. CDR1 is SGHTA and CDR2 is FQGNSA in the germline V gene. The V segment lost 5 bases and the J segment 5 bases; nucleotides outside the gene matches: 17. The CDR3 loop spans 19 amino acids. The CDR3 DNA is TGTGCCAGCAGCGCCCCGGGACTAGCGGCACTTTGTTTTCACAATGAGCAGTTCTTC. Translating it yields CASSAPGLAALCFHNEQFF.

V usage is TRBV6-1 and J usage is TRBJ2-7; TRBD1 agrees at 9 bases. Germline V CDR1 and CDR2: MNHNS, SASEGT. The ends lost 3 bases at V and 0 bases at J; junction bases unmatched: 6. This CDR3 is 16 amino acids long. The CDR3 DNA reads as TGTGCCAGCAGTGACTTCGGGACAGGGAACTCCTACGAGCAGTACTTC. Translated: CASSDFGTGNSYEQYF.

The chain couples TRBV6-1 to TRBJ2-5; 8 bases map to TRBD1. Per the germline V gene, CDR1 is MNHNS and CDR2 is SASEGT. The CDR3 sequence is 14 residues long. V shed 4 bases, J shed 1 base, and the junction held 2 bases outside the gene matches. The CDR3 loop reads CASSGGTGQETQYF. CDR3 coding DNA: TGTGCCAGCAGTGGTGGGACAGGCCAAGAGACCCAGTACTTC.

The genes are TRBV9 and TRBJ2-7, with D tentatively TRBD2 (6 bases). The V end was cut by 0 bases, the J end by 3 bases, with 13 bases between. Germline CDR1 SGDLS, CDR2 YYNGEE. This CDR3 spans 15 amino acids. CDR3 loop: CASSVVVGGGYEQYF. The CDR3 region has the DNA TGTGCCAGCAGCGTAGTGGTGGGAGGTGGCTACGAGCAGTACTTC.

The table lists this clone with a count of one. The rearrangement uses TRBV10-3 and TRBJ2-7, with D possibly TRBD2 on 5 matching bases. With 0 bases removed from V and 4 bases from J, the gap between germline ends came to 13 bases. Germline CDR1 ENHRY, CDR2 SYGVKD. This CDR3 spans 15 amino acids. The CDR3 loop reads CAISESTGYSYEQYF. CDR3 coding DNA: TGTGCCATCAGTGAGTCGACGGGGTACTCATACGAGCAGTACTTC.

V usage is TRBV7-2 and J usage is TRBJ2-1; the match to TRBD1 covers 7 bases. CDR3 length: 15 residues. The V segment lost 2 bases and the J segment 7 bases; nucleotides outside the gene matches: 8. Germline V gene data show CDR1 as SGHTA and CDR2 as FQGNSA. Here the CDR3 reads CASSLQGTEGNEQFF. The CDR3 DNA follows: TGTGCCAGCAGCTTACAGGGGACAGAAGGGAATGAGCAGTTCTTC.

CDR3 sequence reads: CASSGEREGPDTQYF. The CDR3 bases are TGTGCCAGCAGCGGGGAGCGGGAGGGCCCAGATACGCAGTATTTT. The chain is built from TRBV21-1 and TRBJ2-3; TRBD2, the table's D call, was not compared with the DNA. TRBV21-1 is designated a pseudogene. The CDR3 contains 15 residues.

This chain joins TRBV7-2 and TRBJ2-7; TRBD1 is a possible D gene (6 bases). Trimming cost V 5 bases and J 5 bases, with 16 bases left between them. Germline CDR1 is SGHTA and CDR2 is FQGNSA. The CDR3 covers 14 residues. CDR3 amino acids: CASSRNRAGHEQYF. The CDR3, as DNA: TGTGCCAGCAGCAGAAACAGGGCTGGGCACGAGCAGTACTTC.

The rearrangement links TRBV4-3 to TRBJ1-2; possible D gene TRBD1, 6 bases. There are 16 residues in the CDR3. Per germline, CDR1 LGHNA and CDR2 YSLEER. V shed 1 base and J shed 6 bases, with 18 bases lying between them. CDR3 amino acids: CASSQASYRARDGYTF. The CDR3 DNA sequence: TGCGCCAGCAGCCAAGCCTCCTACAGGGCAAGGGATGGCTACACCTTC.

In nucleotides, the CDR3 is TGTGCCAGCAGCTTGCATAGCTTGCTGTGCTACGAGCAGTACTTC. As protein: CASSLHSLLCYEQYF. V and J are TRBV5-6 and TRBJ2-7; D call uncertain. The CDR3 has 15 residues. Trimming shortened V by 1 base and J by 3 bases, and 14 bases separated the two germline ends. Germline CDR1 is SGHDT and CDR2 is YYEEEE. Combining the CDR3 with reference TRBV5-6 and TRBJ2-7 gives the whole variable domain DAGVTQSPTHLIKTRGQQVTLRCSPKSGHDTVSWYQQALGQGPQFIFQYYEEEERQRGNFPDRFSGHQFPNYSSELNVNALLLGDSALYLCASSLHSLLCYEQYFGPGTRLTVT.

The chain combines TRBV18 with TRBJ2-7, with a weak D call TRBD2 (5 bases). The CDR3 length is 14 residues. Germline V CDR1 and CDR2: KGHSH, LQKENI. V lost 3 bases, J lost 5 bases, and 14 bases lay in between. The CDR3 spells CASSPLGLEDEQYF. In DNA form, the CDR3 reads TGTGCCAGCTCACCTCTAGGATTGGAGGACGAGCAGTACTTC.

CDR3 sequence (DNA): TGTGCCTGGAGTGGCAGCGGGAGTCTTGTTGGGGCCAACGTCCTGACTTTC. This codes for CAWSGSGSLVGANVLTF. V gene TRBV30 combines with J gene TRBJ2-6; 8 nucleotides align to TRBD2. Trimming at V came to 1 base and at J to 3 bases, leaving 8 bases not matched to a gene. This CDR3 has 17 amino acids. CDR1 and CDR2 from the germline V gene are GTSNPN and SVGIG (reference sequence).